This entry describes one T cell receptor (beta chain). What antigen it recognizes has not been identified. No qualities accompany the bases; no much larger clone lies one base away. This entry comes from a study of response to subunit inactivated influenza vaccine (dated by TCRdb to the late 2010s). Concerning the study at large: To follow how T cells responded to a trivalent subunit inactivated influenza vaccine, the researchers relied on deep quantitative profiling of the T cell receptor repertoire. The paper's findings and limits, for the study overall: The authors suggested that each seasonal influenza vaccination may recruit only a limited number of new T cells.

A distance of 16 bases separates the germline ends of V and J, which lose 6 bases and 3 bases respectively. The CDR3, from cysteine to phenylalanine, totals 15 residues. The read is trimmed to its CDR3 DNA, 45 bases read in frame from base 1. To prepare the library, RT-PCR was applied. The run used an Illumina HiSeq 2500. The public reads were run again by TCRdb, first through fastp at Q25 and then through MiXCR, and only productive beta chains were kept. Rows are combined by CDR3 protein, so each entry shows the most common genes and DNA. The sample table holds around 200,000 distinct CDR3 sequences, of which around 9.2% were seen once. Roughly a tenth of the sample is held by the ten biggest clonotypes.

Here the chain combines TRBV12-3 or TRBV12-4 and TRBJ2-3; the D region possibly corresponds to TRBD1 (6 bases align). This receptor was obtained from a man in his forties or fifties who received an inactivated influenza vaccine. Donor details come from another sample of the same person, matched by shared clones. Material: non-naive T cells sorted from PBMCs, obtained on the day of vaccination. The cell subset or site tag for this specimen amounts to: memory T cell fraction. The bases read TGTGCCAGCAGGTCGACAGGAGCTAAGACAGATACGCAGTATTTT. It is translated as CASRSTGAKTDTQYF.